The table lists the clone carrying this T cell receptor (beta chain) with a few counts. V trimming: 5 bases; J trimming: 1 base; junction bases outside the gene matches: 3. Germline CDR1 reads MDHEN; CDR2 reads SYDVKM. The length of the CDR3 is 14 residues. The entry originates in a study of blood T cell repertoires in COVID-19. Whole-study context: The United States, Italy and Spain were the sources of the acute and convalescent COVID-19 samples.

In the authors' workflow: Counts of nucleated cells, estimated from reference gene primer amplification, were obtained. Using immunoSEQ multiplex PCR, the repertoire was profiled, and TCRdb retains in-frame clones only, with some absent. V and J calls and clone size are copied from that table; D and trimming were computed from the DNA. Of more than 50,000 clones listed, under 85% are singletons. The receptor was derived from a woman of 80 years or more with acute or convalescent COVID-19. Source material: peripheral blood. The V gene is TRBV28, the J gene TRBJ1-1; TRBD1 matches at 8 bases. In DNA, the CDR3 is TGTGCCAGCAGTGCAGGGGGCAGGAACACTGAAGCTTTCTTT. This translates into CASSAGGRNTEAFF.